The 24 T cell receptor beta chains in this list originate from one sample, sequenced in a study of T cell repertoires in cytomegalovirus infection. Each CDR3 protein is one row after TCRdb ran MiXCR on the reads. The repertoire holds a few hundred thousand distinct CDR3 sequences, with under 25% as singletons. What was sequenced was CD8+ T cells from PBMCs. Receptors were obtained from a human donor in good health (CMV status not recorded). Some clones in this sample may be carry-over from other donors' samples.

V is TRBV28 and J is TRBJ2-7; no clear D gene. This CDR3 contains 14 residues. Trimming stripped 5 bases from V and 3 bases from J, with 14 bases between. Germline loops: CDR1 MDHEN, CDR2 SYDVKM. The CDR3 DNA reads TGTGCCAGCAGTCTAAAGATACGAGGCTACGAGCAGTACTTC. Translated, it gives CASSLKIRGYEQYF.

V is TRBV4-1 and J is TRBJ1-6, with 7 bases aligning to TRBD1. V was clipped by 10 bases and J by 7 bases; unmatched bases: 10. CDR3 length equals 14 residues. The germline V gene has CDR1 MGHRA and CDR2 YSYEKL. The CDR3 protein is CATSQGGVNSPLHF. In DNA, the CDR3 is TGCGCCACCTCCCAGGGGGGGGTAAATTCACCCCTCCACTTT.

The chain carries TRBV6-6 and TRBJ2-3, with 8 positions matching TRBD2. With 0 bases clipped from V and 5 bases from J, the junction kept 10 bases outside the gene matches. CDR1 and CDR2 from the germline V gene are MNHNY and SVGAGI (reference sequence). This CDR3 spans 17 amino acids. This chain's CDR3 is CASSYSFAGGREDTQYF. Here the CDR3 DNA reads TGTGCCAGCAGTTACTCGTTTGCGGGGGGCCGGGAAGATACGCAGTATTTT.

The sample holds many counts of this clonotype. This CDR3 is CASSLVLAGEEQYF. DNA for the CDR3: TGTGCCAGCAGTTTGGTACTAGCCGGAGAAGAGCAGTACTTC. This chain joins TRBV12-3 or TRBV12-4 and TRBJ2-7; possible D gene TRBD2, 6 bases. The CDR3 runs 14 residues. The V end lost 3 bases, the J end lost 7 bases, and 16 bases lay between the germline ends.

This clonotype was observed a handful of times. The chain joins TRBV18 to TRBJ1-4, with D unresolved. The germline V and J ends were trimmed by 5 bases and 4 bases, with 5 bases remaining between them. The CDR3 is 12 residues long. Per germline, CDR1 KGHSH and CDR2 LQKENI. CDR3: CASSSRNEKLFF. CDR3 coding DNA: TGTGCCAGCTCATCCCGTAATGAAAAACTGTTTTTT. The variable domain in full, completed from reference TRBV18 and TRBJ1-4, reads NAGVMQNPRHLVRRRGQEARLRCSPMKGHSHVYWYRQLPEEGLKFMVYLQKENIIDESGMPKERFSAEFPKEGPSILRIQQVVRGDSAAYFCASSSRNEKLFFGSGTQLSVL.

The chain combines TRBV2 with TRBJ1-1, with 8 nucleotides matching TRBD1. Per the germline V gene, CDR1 is SNHLY and CDR2 is FYNNEI. The CDR3 totals 16 residues. With 3 bases clipped from V and 3 bases from J, the junction kept 9 bases outside the gene matches. The CDR3 DNA reads TGTGCCAGCAGTGATTGGCCCCAGGGGGCGGACACTGAAGCTTTCTTT. Translated, it gives CASSDWPQGADTEAFF.

The table lists this clonotype with a few counts. The chain combines TRBV14 with TRBJ2-7; D is ambiguous. The V end was cut by 4 bases, the J end by 2 bases, with 9 bases between. Per the germline V gene, CDR1 is SGHDN and CDR2 is FVKESK. The CDR3 length is 13 residues. CDR3 loop: CASSLHPAYEQYF. CDR3 DNA: TGTGCCAGCAGCCTCCACCCGGCCTACGAGCAGTACTTC.

This clonotype was seen many times. The genes are TRBV12-3 or TRBV12-4 and TRBJ2-3, with a tentative D call TRBD2 (6 bases). V was shortened by 3 bases and J by 4 bases, with 11 bases between the two germline ends. The CDR3 runs to 14 residues. The CDR3 DNA follows: TGTGCCAGCAGTTTCGGGGGTTGGGCAGATACGCAGTATTTT. Translation gives CASSFGGWADTQYF.

This clonotype occurred many times. The rearrangement joins TRBV6-5 to TRBJ2-2; D is unclear. Germline CDR1 reads MNHEY; CDR2 reads SVGAGI. This CDR3 is 16 amino acids long. V lost 0 bases to trimming and J lost 1 base, with 9 bases between them. The CDR3 DNA follows: TGTGCCAGCAGTTACTCGGTAACGGGGAACACCGGGGAGCTGTTTTTT. Translating it yields CASSYSVTGNTGELFF.

Ten or more counts support this clonotype. The genes are TRBV7-9 and TRBJ1-6; no firm D call. This CDR3 is built from 16 residues. V shed 5 bases and J shed 3 bases, with 14 bases lying between them. Germline CDR1 and CDR2: SEHNR and FQNEAQ (reference sequence). CDR3 sequence reads: CASSDVGLGYNSPLHF. The CDR3 DNA is TGTGCCAGCAGCGACGTGGGCCTCGGCTATAATTCACCCCTCCACTTT.

This clonotype was found a few times. The chain uses TRBV7-2 and TRBJ1-2; 11 bases are a match to TRBD1. The CDR3 is 16 amino acids. Germline-derived CDR1 and CDR2 are SGHTA and FQGNSA. V shed 4 bases and J 1 base; nucleotides not matched to a gene: 5. The CDR3 DNA is TGTGCCAGCAGCTCGGACAGGGGGCGCGGTAACTATGGCTACACCTTC. It encodes CASSSDRGRGNYGYTF.

This clonotype was seen only a few times. CDR3 sequence (DNA): TGTGCCAGCAGAAGCCCGGCGGCAGATACGCAGTATTTT. Its translation: CASRSPAADTQYF. The rearrangement uses TRBV5-5 and TRBJ2-3; D not resolved. CDR3 length: 13 amino acids. The V gene's germline CDR1 is SGHKS and CDR2 YYEKEE (reference sequence). V shed 5 bases and J shed 4 bases, with 11 bases lying between them.

This clonotype was recorded at least ten times. A read error may account for a junction end that differs from germline. This chain uses TRBV7-2 with TRBJ2-1; TRBD2 matches at 7 bases. Germline CDR1 SGHTA, CDR2 FQGNSA. This CDR3 comprises 12 residues. The CDR3 region is CASSTYGGSLLF. The CDR3 nucleotides are TGTGCCAGCAGCACCTACGGGGGGTCCCTTCTCTTT.

The chain has TRBV7-9 and TRBJ1-1, with 9 nucleotides matching TRBD1. CDR1 SEHNR and CDR2 FQNEAQ come from the germline V gene (reference sequence). The J segment lost 4 bases and the V segment lost 8 bases, leaving 5 bases of the junction unmatched. CDR3 length: 13 residues. The CDR3 region has the DNA TGTGCCAGCGTACAGGGGGCTGTCACTGAAGCTTTCTTT. This encodes CASVQGAVTEAFF.

In its sample, this clonotype was seen many times. This chain connects TRBV7-6 to TRBJ2-3; D remains unclear. The CDR3 covers 13 residues. Trimming left V 1 base short and J 2 bases short, with 4 bases between. The germline V gene encodes CDR1 SGHVS and CDR2 FNYEAQ. DNA for the CDR3: TGTGCCAGCAGCTTAGGATCCACAGATACGCAGTATTTT. Protein: CASSLGSTDTQYF.

This chain links TRBV18 with TRBJ1-2; D gene unclear. The V gene's germline CDR1 is KGHSH and CDR2 LQKENI. The CDR3 is 13 amino acids. V shed 3 bases and J shed 4 bases, with 9 bases lying between them. This chain's CDR3 is CASSPPQRYGYTF. DNA for the CDR3: TGTGCCAGCTCACCCCCGCAGCGCTATGGCTACACCTTC. Full variable domain (missing parts from reference TRBV18 and TRBJ1-2): NAGVMQNPRHLVRRRGQEARLRCSPMKGHSHVYWYRQLPEEGLKFMVYLQKENIIDESGMPKERFSAEFPKEGPSILRIQQVVRGDSAAYFCASSPPQRYGYTFGSGTRLTVV.

This clonotype turned up a few times. The chain couples TRBV20-1 to TRBJ2-7; TRBD2 matches 8 bases. V lost 3 bases and J lost 4; bases outside the gene matches: 8. CDR3 length: 14 amino acids. Germline values: CDR1 DFQATT, CDR2 SNEGSKA (reference sequence). The CDR3: CSASLGGGLYEQYF. CDR3 nucleotide sequence: TGCAGTGCTAGTCTCGGCGGGGGGCTTTACGAGCAGTACTTC.

The chain uses TRBV28 and TRBJ1-2; no firm D call. There are 13 residues in the CDR3. Germline CDR1 reads MDHEN; CDR2 reads SYDVKM. The germline V and J ends were trimmed by 3 bases and 2 bases, with 7 bases remaining between them. The CDR3 region is CASSFAGNYGYTF. The CDR3 coding sequence is TGTGCCAGCAGTTTTGCCGGGAACTATGGCTACACCTTC.

This clonotype turned up a few times. The J gene is TRBJ1-5, the V gene TRBV4-1; possible D gene TRBD1, 5 bases. The V end was cut by 3 bases, the J end by 4 bases, with 13 bases between. This CDR3 has 15 amino acids. The germline gives CDR1 MGHRA, CDR2 YSYEKL. The CDR3 DNA is TGCGCCAGCAGCCACCAGGGTACGGGTAATCAGCCCCAGCATTTT. It translates to CASSHQGTGNQPQHF.

This chain connects TRBV20-1 to TRBJ2-1, with 11 bases aligning to TRBD2. J lost 8 bases, V lost 6 bases, and 12 bases had no gene match. The V gene's germline CDR1 is DFQATT and CDR2 SNEGSKA (reference sequence). The CDR3 consists of 15 residues. The CDR3 loop is CSAGTGTSGIYEQFF. The CDR3 nucleotides read TGCAGTGCCGGGACCGGGACTAGCGGAATCTATGAGCAGTTCTTC.

The rearrangement uses TRBV5-5 and TRBJ2-1, with 7 bases aligning to TRBD1. V lost 4 bases and J lost 5; bases outside the gene matches: 6. In germline, CDR1 is SGHKS, CDR2 YYEKEE (reference sequence). The CDR3 runs 14 residues. The DNA of the CDR3 is TGTGCCAGCAGCGAATGGGACAGTAACAATGAGCAGTTCTTC. It translates to CASSEWDSNNEQFF.

As to this clonotype: Since a much larger clone is just one base distant, this may be a read error. The V and J genes are TRBV25-1 and TRBJ2-2, with 8 bases that match TRBD1. The CDR3 totals 16 residues. With V trimmed by 7 bases and J by 0 bases, 7 bases remained unmatched. Germline assignment: CDR1 MGHDK and CDR2 SYGVNS. The chain's CDR3 is CASTSAGQANTGELFF. CDR3 nucleotide sequence: TGTGCCAGCACCAGCGCGGGACAGGCGAACACCGGGGAGCTGTTTTTT.

In its sample, this clonotype was seen once. A much larger clonotype is one base distant, so this may be a read error. The rearrangement uses TRBV6-5 and TRBJ2-1; D is possibly TRBD1 or TRBD2 (5 bases each). Trimming left V 5 bases short and J 1 base short, with 9 bases between. Germline values: CDR1 MNHEY, CDR2 SVGAGI. The CDR3 is made up of 14 amino acids. The CDR3 sequence: CASSERGSYNEQFF. For the CDR3, the DNA is TGTGCCAGCAGTGAGAGGGGATCCTACAATGAGCAGTTCTTC.

The chain recombines TRBV7-9 with TRBJ2-1, with 9 bases that match TRBD1. V lost 5 bases to trimming and J lost 3 bases; unmatched junction nucleotides: 5. Looked up from germline, CDR1 is SEHNR and CDR2 is FQNEAQ (reference sequence). There are 15 residues in the CDR3. CDR3 bases: TGTGCCAGCAGCAACGGACAGGGGTTCTACAATGAGCAGTTCTTC. Amino acid sequence: CASSNGQGFYNEQFF.